The 8 T cell receptor beta chains below were found in one sample sequenced in a study of vaccination and CD4 T cells after COVID-19. No antigen is known for these receptors. The Oncomine TCR Beta short-read assay generated sequence data from the DNA of cultured CD4+ T cells. TCRdb reprocessed the PCR reads via MiXCR and lists one record per CDR3 protein. The sample contains about 4,800 distinct CDR3 sequences, roughly 78% of which appear only once. Treatment in this sample: roughly nine-day PBMC culture with coronavirus spike peptide pools or control peptides (ViraFEST assay). The sequencing sample was made of CD4+ T cells from blood, cultured in vitro. The receptors stem from a human donor who had recovered from COVID-19.

In its sample, this clonotype was seen once. V gene TRBV6-1 combines with J gene TRBJ1-2; possible D gene TRBD1, 6 bases. Germline loops: CDR1 MNHNS, CDR2 SASEGT. The ends were cut back, 10 bases at V and 2 bases at J, with 11 bases in the middle. The CDR3 extends over 12 amino acids. The CDR3 loop is CAIQQGNYGYTF. CDR3 DNA sequence: TGTGCCATACAGCAGGGGAACTATGGCTACACCTTC.

This clonotype was detected once. The chain recombines TRBV21-1 with TRBJ1-1. TRBV21-1 is listed as a pseudogene. The CDR3 runs to 15 residues. The chain's CDR3 is CASSKENRVNTEAFF. CDR3 DNA: TGTGCCAGCAGCAAAGAGAATAGGGTGAACACTGAAGCTTTCTTT.

This clonotype was seen a single time. The CDR3 DNA reads TGTGCCAGCAGCCTGGGGGAGAGCGGCTACACCTTC. Translated, it gives CASSLGESGYTF. The chain uses TRBV11-3 and TRBJ1-2; a possible D gene is TRBD1 (5 bases). The length of the CDR3 is 12 residues. The germline V gene encodes CDR1 SGHNT and CDR2 YENEEA. Trimming left V 5 bases short and J 8 bases short, with 12 bases between.

The chain has TRBV3-1 and TRBJ1-6; TRBD1 agrees at 7 bases. The CDR3 is made up of 15 amino acids. Germline lookup yields CDR1 LGHDT and CDR2 YNNKEL (reference sequence). V lost 0 bases, J lost 4 bases, and 0 bases stayed unmatched. CDR3 coding DNA: TGTGCCAGCAGCCAAGAGGACAGGTATAATTCACCCCTCCACTTT. This codes for CASSQEDRYNSPLHF.

This chain uses TRBV5-1 with TRBJ1-5; TRBD1 matches at 9 bases. The CDR3 sequence is 16 residues long. The germline gives CDR1 SGHRS, CDR2 YFSETQ. The ends lost 1 base at V and 4 bases at J; junction bases unmatched: 6. The CDR3 reads CASSLSGTGLNQPQHF. CDR3 DNA: TGCGCCAGCAGCTTGTCCGGGACAGGGCTAAATCAGCCCCAGCATTTT. The full variable domain, completed using reference TRBV5-1 and TRBJ1-5, is KAGVTQTPRYLIKTRGQQVTLSCSPISGHRSVSWYQQTPGQGLQFLFEYFSETQRNKGNFPGRFSGRQFSNSRSEMNVSTLELGDSALYLCASSLSGTGLNQPQHFGDGTRLSIL.

This clonotype showed up just a few times. This chain links TRBV3-1 with TRBJ2-7; unclear D gene. Looked up from germline, CDR1 is LGHDT and CDR2 is YNNKEL (reference sequence). V dropped 1 base and J dropped 6 bases, with 16 bases sitting between them. The CDR3 length is 15 residues. CDR3 in amino acids: CASSQALRLSGEQYF. The CDR3 DNA follows: TGTGCCAGCAGCCAAGCATTACGACTGTCGGGCGAGCAGTACTTC.

The chain carries TRBV20-1 and TRBJ2-3, with TRBD2 matching over 9 bases. Germline V gene data show CDR1 as DFQATT and CDR2 as SNEGSKA (reference sequence). The V segment lost 3 bases and the J segment 3 bases; nucleotides outside the gene matches: 7. The CDR3 loop spans 15 amino acids. CDR3 DNA: TGCAGTGCTAGTGGCCGGAGCGGGGGGACAGATACGCAGTATTTT. Protein: CSASGRSGGTDTQYF.

The chain combines TRBV20-1 with TRBJ2-7, with a possible D match to TRBD2 (6 bases). V shed 7 bases and J shed 3 bases, with 10 bases lying between them. The CDR3 has 11 amino acids. Germline assignment: CDR1 DFQATT and CDR2 SNEGSKA (reference sequence). Here the CDR3 reads CSGLGVYEQYF. The CDR3 DNA reads TGCAGTGGACTAGGGGTCTACGAGCAGTACTTC.